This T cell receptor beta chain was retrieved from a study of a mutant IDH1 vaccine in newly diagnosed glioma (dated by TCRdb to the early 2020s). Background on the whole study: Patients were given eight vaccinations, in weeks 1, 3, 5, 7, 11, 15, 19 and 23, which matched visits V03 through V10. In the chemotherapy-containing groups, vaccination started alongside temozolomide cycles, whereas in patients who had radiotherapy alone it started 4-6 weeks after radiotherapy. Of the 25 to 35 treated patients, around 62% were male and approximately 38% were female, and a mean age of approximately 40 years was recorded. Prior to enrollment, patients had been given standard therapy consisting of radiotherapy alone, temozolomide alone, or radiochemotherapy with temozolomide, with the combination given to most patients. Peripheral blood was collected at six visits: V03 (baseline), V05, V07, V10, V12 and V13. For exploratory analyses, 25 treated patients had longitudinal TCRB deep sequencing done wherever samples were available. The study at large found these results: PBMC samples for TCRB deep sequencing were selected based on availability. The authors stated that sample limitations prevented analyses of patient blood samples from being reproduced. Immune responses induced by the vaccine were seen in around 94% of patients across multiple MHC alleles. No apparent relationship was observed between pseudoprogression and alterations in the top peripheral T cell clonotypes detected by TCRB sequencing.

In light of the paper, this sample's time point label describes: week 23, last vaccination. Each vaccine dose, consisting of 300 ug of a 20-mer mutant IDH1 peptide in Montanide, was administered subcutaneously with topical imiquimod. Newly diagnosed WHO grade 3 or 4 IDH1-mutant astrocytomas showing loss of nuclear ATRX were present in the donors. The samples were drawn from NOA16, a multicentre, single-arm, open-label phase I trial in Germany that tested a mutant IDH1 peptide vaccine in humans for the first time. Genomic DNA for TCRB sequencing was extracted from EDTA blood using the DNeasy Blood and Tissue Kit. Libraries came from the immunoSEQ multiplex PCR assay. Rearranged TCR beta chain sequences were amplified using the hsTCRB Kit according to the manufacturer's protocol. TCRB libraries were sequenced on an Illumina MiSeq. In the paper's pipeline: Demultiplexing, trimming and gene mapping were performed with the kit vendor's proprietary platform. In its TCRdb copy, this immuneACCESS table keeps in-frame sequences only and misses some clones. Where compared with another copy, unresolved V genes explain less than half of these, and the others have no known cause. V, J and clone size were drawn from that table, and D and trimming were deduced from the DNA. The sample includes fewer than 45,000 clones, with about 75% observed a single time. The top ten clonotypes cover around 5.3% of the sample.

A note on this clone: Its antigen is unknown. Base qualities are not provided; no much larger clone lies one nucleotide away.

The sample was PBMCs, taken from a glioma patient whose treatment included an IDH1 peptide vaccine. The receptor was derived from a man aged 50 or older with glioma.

The DNA reads TGTGCCAGTAGTATCGAGAGGACTCGGGCCCACGAGCAGTACTTC. This is translated as CASSIERTRAHEQYF. The rearranged segments are TRBV19 and TRBJ2-7; matching of 5 bases hints at TRBD2 as the D gene. V is shortened by 3 bases, J by 5 bases, and the region joining them spans 17 bases. The germline V gene encodes CDR1 LNHDA and CDR2 SQIVND (reference sequence). The CDR3 runs 15 amino acids, cysteine and phenylalanine included. Only CDR3 DNA is held: 45 bases, read in frame from base 1.